The entry that follows covers one TCR beta chain sequence. Its recognized antigen is unknown. Qualities for individual bases were not recorded, and no much larger clone is one base off. The immunoSEQ Assay, a bias-controlled multiplex PCR, was used to amplify TCRbeta CDR3 regions from genomic DNA. Per the authors' processing: The number of nucleated cells in each sample was estimated from the amplification of reference gene primers within the assay. Sequence reads were collapsed and filtered to measure the absolute abundance of every unique TCRbeta CDR3 rearrangement. For each sample, productive Simpson clonality was calculated by taking the square root of Simpson's diversity index across productive rearrangements. This is the immuneACCESS table as TCRdb keeps it, with only in-frame sequences that have V and J called. A part of the clones is gone; compared with another copy, unresolved V genes explain less than half, and the rest is unexplained. V, J and clone size are those of that table, while D and trimming were read from the DNA. Within this sample are roughly 320,000 clones, with under 90% of them counted one time only. The top ten clonotypes cover 3.5% to 4.5% of the sample.

The CDR3 measures 17 amino acids from cysteine to phenylalanine. The kept DNA is CDR3 alone, 51 bases in frame from the first base. The V end gives up 4 bases and the J end 4 bases, leaving 14 bases in the junction not matched to a gene. CDR1 is given as SGHRS and CDR2 as YFSETQ, both from the germline V gene. The sample is drawn from a study of blood T cell repertoires in COVID-19 (dated by TCRdb to 2020 to 2022). General notes on the study: Collaborator samples came from the United States, Italy and Spain and covered acute and convalescent phases of COVID-19. The prospective study material was composed of cDNA or gDNA derived from T cells, B-cell-depleted T cells, or PBMCs. The dataset comprised deeply sampled blood TCRbeta repertoires from subjects exposed to, actively infected with, or recovered from COVID-19. The repertoires were made available in a free public database intended to serve as a resource for research on the immune response to SARS-CoV-2. Samples were obtained from the ongoing ImmuneRACE study (first 160 participants) and from 1,254 subjects provided by 6 global collaborators. A de-identified subject ID, COVID-19 status, age in years and sex were almost always included in the sample metadata. HLA class I and class II types, where available, came from metadata supplied by the sample provider rather than from assay-based typing.

Results the study describes overall, beyond this receptor: Clinical and demographic metadata were provided uncurated, with the amount varying by source and participant.

Participants in the prospective study were enrolled through a virtual design, were aged about 18 to 90 years, and lived in about 25 United States geographic areas. In the prospective study, participants were assigned to cohorts based on the clinical history participants reported in a screening survey and a study questionnaire. Recovered participants in ImmuneRACE Cohort 3 were defined by two consecutive negative NP/OP PCR tests, clearance by a healthcare professional, or resolution of symptoms. In the prospective study, mobile phlebotomists collected whole blood, serum and a nasopharyngeal or oropharyngeal swab from each participant. Prospective study participants could optionally give additional blood draws and questionnaires over an approximately 2-month period. Before DNA extraction, prospective study blood samples were shipped either frozen or at room temperature.

Recombination linked TRBV5-1 to TRBJ2-1; the junction holds 7 bases that match TRBD1. This sequence was found in a man aged 30 to 45 who had recovered from COVID-19. The sequencing sample was made of PBMCs or T cells enriched from blood (not recorded which). Here is the DNA: TGCGCCAGCAGCCCTTTCGGGACAGCCGAGTTATACAATGAGCAGTTCTTC. Translated, this gives CASSPFGTAELYNEQFF.